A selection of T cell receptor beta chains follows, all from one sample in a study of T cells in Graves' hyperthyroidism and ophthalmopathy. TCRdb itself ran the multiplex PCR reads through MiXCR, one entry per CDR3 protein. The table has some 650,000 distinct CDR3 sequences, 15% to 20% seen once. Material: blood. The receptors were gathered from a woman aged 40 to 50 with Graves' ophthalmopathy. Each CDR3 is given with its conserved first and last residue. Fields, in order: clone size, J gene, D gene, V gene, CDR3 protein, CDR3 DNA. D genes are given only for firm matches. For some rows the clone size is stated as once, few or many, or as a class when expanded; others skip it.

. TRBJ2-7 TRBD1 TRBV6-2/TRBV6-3 CASSSYPGTGISSYEQYF TGTGCCAGCAGTTCTTACCCCGGGACAGGGATATCCTCCTACGAGCAGTACTTC
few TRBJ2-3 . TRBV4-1 CASSQAPGPLETDTQYF TGCGCCAGCAGCCAAGCCCCCGGGCCCTTGGAGACAGATACGCAGTATTTT
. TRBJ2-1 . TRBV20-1 CSASQENQLYNEQFF TGCAGTGCTTCCCAAGAAAACCAACTCTACAATGAGCAGTTCTTC
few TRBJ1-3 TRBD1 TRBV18 CASSATGGQHSGNTIYF TGTGCCAGCTCAGCTACAGGGGGCCAACACTCTGGAAACACCATATATTTT
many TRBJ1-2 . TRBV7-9 CASSLATRTGYTF TGTGCCAGCAGCTTAGCAACCAGGACCGGCTACACCTTC
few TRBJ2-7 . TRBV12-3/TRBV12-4 CASSLEGASYEQYF TGTGCCAGCAGTTTGGAGGGGGCCTCCTACGAGCAGTACTTC
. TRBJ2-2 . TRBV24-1 CATSDFGGTYTGELFF TGTGCCACCAGTGATTTTGGCGGGACCTACACCGGGGAGCTGTTTTTT
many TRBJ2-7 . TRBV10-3 CAISGGDEQYF TGTGCCATCAGTGGCGGGGACGAGCAGTACTTC
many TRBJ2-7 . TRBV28 CASSLGFPAGDNYEQYF TGTGCCAGCAGTTTAGGTTTTCCCGCAGGGGACAACTACGAGCAGTACTTC
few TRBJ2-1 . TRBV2 CASMIGPEDYEQFF TGTGCCAGCATGATAGGTCCCGAGGACTATGAGCAGTTCTTC
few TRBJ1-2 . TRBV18 CASSQGVVGGIGYTF TGTGCCAGCTCACAAGGTGTTGTGGGAGGAATTGGCTACACCTTC
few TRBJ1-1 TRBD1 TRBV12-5 CASGLGQGEAFF TGTGCTAGTGGTTTGGGACAGGGTGAAGCTTTCTTT
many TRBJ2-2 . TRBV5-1 CASSSSWSGELFF TGCGCCAGCAGTTCCAGCTGGTCCGGGGAGCTGTTTTTT
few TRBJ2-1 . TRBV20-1 CSAREPGEAGNEQFF TGCAGTGCTAGAGAGCCCGGGGAGGCCGGCAATGAGCAGTTCTTC
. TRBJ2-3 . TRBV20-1 CSGRRGASTDTQYF TGCAGTGGGCGAAGGGGGGCTAGCACAGATACGCAGTATTTT
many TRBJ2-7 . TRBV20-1 CSASPGRYTYYEQYF TGCAGTGCTTCCCCGGGTAGATACACTTACTACGAGCAGTACTTC
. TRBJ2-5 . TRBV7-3 CASSKGFGETQYF TGTGCCAGCAGCAAAGGGTTTGGGGAGACCCAGTACTTC
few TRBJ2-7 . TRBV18 CASSPGAESYEQYF TGTGCCAGCTCACCGGGGGCGGAGTCCTACGAGCAGTACTTC
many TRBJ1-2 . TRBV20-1 CSATTSSGYTF TGCAGTGCTACAACTTCTAGTGGCTACACCTTC
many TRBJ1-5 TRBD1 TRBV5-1 CASSSGTGDNQPQHF TGCGCCAGCAGCTCCGGGACAGGGGACAATCAGCCCCAGCATTTT
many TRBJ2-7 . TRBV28 CASTQLQGVSYEQYF TGTGCCAGCACCCAATTACAGGGAGTATCCTACGAGCAGTACTTC
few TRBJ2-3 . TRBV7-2 CASSFGRDDTQYF TGTGCCAGCAGCTTTGGCCGAGATGATACGCAGTATTTT
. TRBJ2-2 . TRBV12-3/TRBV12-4 CASTLRGRHTGELFF TGTGCCAGCACCCTTCGAGGCAGACACACCGGGGAGCTGTTTTTT
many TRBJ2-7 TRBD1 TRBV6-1 CASTRMAGGIEQYF TGTGCCAGCACCCGAATGGCAGGGGGCATCGAGCAGTACTTC
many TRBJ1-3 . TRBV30 CAWSVSRLKTTIYF TGTGCCTGGAGTGTATCAAGGCTGAAAACAACCATATATTTT
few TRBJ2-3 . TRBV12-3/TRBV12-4 CASSLRRSPGTDTQYF TGTGCCAGCAGTTTACGCCGCAGCCCTGGCACAGATACGCAGTATTTT